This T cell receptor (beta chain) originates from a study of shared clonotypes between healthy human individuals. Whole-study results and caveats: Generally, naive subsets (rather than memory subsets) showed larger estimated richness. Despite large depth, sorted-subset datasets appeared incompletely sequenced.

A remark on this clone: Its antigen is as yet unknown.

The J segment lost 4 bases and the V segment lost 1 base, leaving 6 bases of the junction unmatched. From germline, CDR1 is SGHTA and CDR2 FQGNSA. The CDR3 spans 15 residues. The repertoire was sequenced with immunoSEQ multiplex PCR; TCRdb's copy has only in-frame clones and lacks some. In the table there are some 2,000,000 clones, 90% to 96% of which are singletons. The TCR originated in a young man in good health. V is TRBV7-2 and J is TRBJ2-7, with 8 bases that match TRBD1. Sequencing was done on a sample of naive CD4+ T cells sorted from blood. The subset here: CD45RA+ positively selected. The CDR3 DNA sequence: TGTGCCAGCAGCTTAGTAGTTGACAGGGGATACGAGCAGTACTTC. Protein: CASSLVVDRGYEQYF.